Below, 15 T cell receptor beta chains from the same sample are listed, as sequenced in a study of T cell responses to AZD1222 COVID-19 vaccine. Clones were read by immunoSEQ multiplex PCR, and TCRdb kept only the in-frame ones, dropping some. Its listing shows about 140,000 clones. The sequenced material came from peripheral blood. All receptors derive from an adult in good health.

CDR3: CAWGGSGRLNSPLHF. The CDR3 nucleotides read TGTGCCTGGGGAGGCTCGGGCAGACTTAATTCACCCCTCCACTTT. The chain is built from TRBV30 and TRBJ1-6; no clear D gene. This CDR3 has 15 residues. From germline, CDR1 is GTSNPN and CDR2 SVGIG (reference sequence). V lost 5 bases, J lost 6 bases, and 17 bases lay in between.

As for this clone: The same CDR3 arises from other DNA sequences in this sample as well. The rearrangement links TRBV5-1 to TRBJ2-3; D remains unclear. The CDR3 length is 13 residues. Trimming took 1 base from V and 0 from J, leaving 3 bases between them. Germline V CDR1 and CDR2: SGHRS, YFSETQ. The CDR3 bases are TGCGCCAGCAGCTTGACTAGCACAGATACGCAGTATTTT. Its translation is CASSLTSTDTQYF. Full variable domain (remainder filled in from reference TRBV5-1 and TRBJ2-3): KAGVTQTPRYLIKTRGQQVTLSCSPISGHRSVSWYQQTPGQGLQFLFEYFSETQRNKGNFPGRFSGRQFSNSRSEMNVSTLELGDSALYLCASSLTSTDTQYFGPGTRLTVL.

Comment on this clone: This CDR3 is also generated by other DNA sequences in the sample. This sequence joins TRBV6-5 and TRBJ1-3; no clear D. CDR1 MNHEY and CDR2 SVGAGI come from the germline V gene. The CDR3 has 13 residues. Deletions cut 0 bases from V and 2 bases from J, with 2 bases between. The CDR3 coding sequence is TGTGCCAGCAGTTACTCCACTGGAAACACCATATATTTT. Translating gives CASSYSTGNTIYF.

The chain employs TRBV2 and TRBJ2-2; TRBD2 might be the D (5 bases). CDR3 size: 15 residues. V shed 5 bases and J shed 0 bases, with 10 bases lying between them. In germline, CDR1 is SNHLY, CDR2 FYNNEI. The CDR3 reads CASSLRGTNTGELFF. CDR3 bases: TGTGCCAGCAGTCTCAGAGGGACGAACACCGGGGAGCTGTTTTTT.

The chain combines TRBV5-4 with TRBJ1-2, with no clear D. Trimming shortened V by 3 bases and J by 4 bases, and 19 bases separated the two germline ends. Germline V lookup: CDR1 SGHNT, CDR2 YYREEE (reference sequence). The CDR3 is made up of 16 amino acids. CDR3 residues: CASSYPGSTSGYGYTF. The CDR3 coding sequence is TGTGCCAGCAGCTATCCGGGGTCAACCAGTGGCTATGGCTACACCTTC. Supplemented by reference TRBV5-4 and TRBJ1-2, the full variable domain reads ETGVTQSPTHLIKTRGQQVTLRCSSQSGHNTVSWYQQALGQGPQFIFQYYREEENGRGNFPPRFSGLQFPNYSSELNVNALELDDSALYLCASSYPGSTSGYGYTFGSGTRLTVV.

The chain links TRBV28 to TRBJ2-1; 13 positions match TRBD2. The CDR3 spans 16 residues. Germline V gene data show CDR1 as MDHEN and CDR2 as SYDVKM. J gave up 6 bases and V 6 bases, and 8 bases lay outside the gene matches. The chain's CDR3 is CASRSPGTSGVNEQFF. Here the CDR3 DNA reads TGTGCCAGCAGATCCCCCGGGACTAGCGGGGTCAATGAGCAGTTCTTC.

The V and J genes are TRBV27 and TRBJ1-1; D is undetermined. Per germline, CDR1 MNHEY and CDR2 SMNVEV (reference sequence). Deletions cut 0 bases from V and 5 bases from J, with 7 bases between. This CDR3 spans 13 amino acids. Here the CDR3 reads CASSLSGLTEAFF. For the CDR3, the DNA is TGTGCCAGCAGTTTATCAGGGTTGACTGAAGCTTTCTTT.

In DNA, the CDR3 is TGTGCCAGCAGCTTCTCGTGGGACATTACGTACGAGCAGTACTTC. This sequence encodes CASSFSWDITYEQYF. V gene TRBV5-5 combines with J gene TRBJ2-7; the D gene is possibly TRBD1 (6 bases). The CDR3 has 15 amino acids. The V end lost 2 bases, the J end lost 4 bases, and 16 bases lay between the germline ends. Germline V CDR1 and CDR2: SGHKS, YYEKEE (reference sequence).

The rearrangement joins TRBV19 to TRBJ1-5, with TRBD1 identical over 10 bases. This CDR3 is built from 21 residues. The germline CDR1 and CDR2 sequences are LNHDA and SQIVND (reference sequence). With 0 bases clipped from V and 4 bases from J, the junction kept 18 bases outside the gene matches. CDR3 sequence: CASSIEAPGTGAKPKNQPQHF. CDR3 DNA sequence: TGTGCCAGTAGTATAGAGGCTCCCGGGACAGGGGCGAAGCCGAAAAATCAGCCCCAGCATTTT.

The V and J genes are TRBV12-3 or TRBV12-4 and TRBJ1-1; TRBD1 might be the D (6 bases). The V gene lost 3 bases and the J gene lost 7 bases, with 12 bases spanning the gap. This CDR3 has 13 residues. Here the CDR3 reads CASSFGEGGEAFF. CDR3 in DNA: TGTGCCAGCAGTTTTGGGGAAGGGGGTGAAGCTTTCTTT.

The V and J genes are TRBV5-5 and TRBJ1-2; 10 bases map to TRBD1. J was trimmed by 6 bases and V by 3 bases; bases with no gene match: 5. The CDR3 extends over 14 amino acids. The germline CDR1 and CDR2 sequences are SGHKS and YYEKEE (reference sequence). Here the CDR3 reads CASSYRTGGDGYTF. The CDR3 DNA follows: TGTGCCAGCAGCTATCGGACAGGGGGGGATGGCTACACCTTC. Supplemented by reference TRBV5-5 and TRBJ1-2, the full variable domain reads DAGVTQSPTHLIKTRGQQVTLRCSPISGHKSVSWYQQVLGQGPQFIFQYYEKEERGRGNFPDRFSARQFPNYSSELNVNALLLGDSALYLCASSYRTGGDGYTFGSGTRLTVV.

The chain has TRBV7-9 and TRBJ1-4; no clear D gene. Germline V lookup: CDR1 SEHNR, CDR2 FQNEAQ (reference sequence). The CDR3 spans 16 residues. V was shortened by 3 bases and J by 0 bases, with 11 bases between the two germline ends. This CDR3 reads CASSFPQTATNEKLFF. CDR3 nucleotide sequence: TGTGCCAGCAGCTTCCCCCAGACCGCAACTAATGAAAAACTGTTTTTT.

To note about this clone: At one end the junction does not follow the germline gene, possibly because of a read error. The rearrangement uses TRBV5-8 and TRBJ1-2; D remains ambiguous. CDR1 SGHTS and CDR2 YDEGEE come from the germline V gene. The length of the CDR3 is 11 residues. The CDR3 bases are TGTGCCAGCAGCTTGGCCAGGTCGGTCGCATTC. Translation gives CASSLARSVAF.

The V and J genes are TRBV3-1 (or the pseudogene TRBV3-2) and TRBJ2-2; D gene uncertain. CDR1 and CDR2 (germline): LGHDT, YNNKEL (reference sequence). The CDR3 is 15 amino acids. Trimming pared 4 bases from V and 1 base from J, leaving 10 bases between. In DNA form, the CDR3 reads TGTGCCAGCAGCCCAGCACGCGGGAACACCGGGGAGCTGTTTTTT. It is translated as CASSPARGNTGELFF.

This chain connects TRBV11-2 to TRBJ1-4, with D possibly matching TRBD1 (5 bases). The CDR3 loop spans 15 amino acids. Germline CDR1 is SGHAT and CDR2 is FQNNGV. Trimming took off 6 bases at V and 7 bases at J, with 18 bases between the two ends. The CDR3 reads CASRNNQGGTEKLFF. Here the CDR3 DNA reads TGTGCCAGCAGAAACAATCAGGGAGGGACTGAAAAACTGTTTTTT. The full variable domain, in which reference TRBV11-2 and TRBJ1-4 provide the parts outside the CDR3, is EAGVAQSPRYKIIEKRQSVAFWCNPISGHATLYWYQQILGQGPKLLIQFQNNGVVDDSQLPKDRFSAERLKGVDSTLKIQPAKLEDSAVYLCASRNNQGGTEKLFFGSGTQLSVL.